These 14 T cell receptor beta chains originate from one sample sequenced in a study of PD-1 blockade in classical Hodgkin lymphoma. Only in-frame clones appear in the TCRdb table, and some are missing; sequencing was by immunoSEQ multiplex PCR. The sample shows about 21,000 clones, 71% of them seen only once. Every one of the patients relapsed after autologous stem cell transplantation (brentuximab vedotin exposure was variable). Here the sequenced sample was peripheral blood mononuclear cells (PBMCs), taken at baseline. These receptors all come from a human donor with classical Hodgkin lymphoma.

V and J are TRBV9 and TRBJ2-2; 9 bases are a match to TRBD1. Germline lookup yields CDR1 SGDLS and CDR2 YYNGEE. CDR3 length equals 15 residues. Trimming took 4 bases from V and 5 from J; bases not matched to a gene: 6. The CDR3 protein is CASSPRDRATGELFF. CDR3 DNA sequence: TGTGCCAGCAGCCCCCGGGACAGGGCTACCGGGGAGCTGTTTTTT. Filled out from reference TRBV9 and TRBJ2-2, the complete variable domain reads DSGVTQTPKHLITATGQRVTLRCSPRSGDLSVYWYQQSLDQGLQFLIQYYNGEERAKGNILERFSAQQFPDLHSELNLSSLELGDSALYFCASSPRDRATGELFFGEGSRLTVL.

J is TRBJ2-2 and V is TRBV7-9; D perhaps matches TRBD2 (6 bases). V was clipped by 4 bases and J by 5 bases, with 14 bases between them. Germline V gives CDR1 SEHNR, CDR2 FQNEAQ (reference sequence). This CDR3 has 15 residues. The CDR3 region is CASSSPGGGTGELFF. Written as DNA, the CDR3 is TGTGCCAGCAGCTCCCCCGGTGGGGGGACCGGGGAGCTGTTTTTT.

The chain joins TRBV11-2 to TRBJ2-5; TRBD2 agrees at 7 bases. The CDR3 runs 18 residues. In germline, CDR1 is SGHAT, CDR2 FQNNGV. V was clipped by 0 bases and J by 2 bases; unmatched bases: 12. CDR3 DNA sequence: TGTGCCAGCAGCTTAGATGGGAGGGGATGGGGAGCTCAAGAGACCCAGTACTTC. Residues: CASSLDGRGWGAQETQYF.

This sequence joins TRBV19 and TRBJ1-6; unclear D gene. The CDR3 has 14 residues. Trimming left V 3 bases short and J 8 bases short, with 11 bases between. Germline values: CDR1 LNHDA, CDR2 SQIVND (reference sequence). The CDR3 region has the DNA TGTGCCAGTAGTATCCTGGCCGAGGATTCACCCCTCCACTTT. Translating it yields CASSILAEDSPLHF.

This chain uses TRBV5-4 with TRBJ2-7, with 14 nucleotides matching TRBD2. Trimming took 4 bases from V and 3 from J; bases not matched to a gene: 3. The germline V gene encodes CDR1 SGHNT and CDR2 YYREEE (reference sequence). CDR3 length: 15 amino acids. Written as DNA, the CDR3 is TGTGCCAGCAGCAGAGGGACTAGCGGGAGCTACGAGCAGTACTTC. Residues: CASSRGTSGSYEQYF.

The chain couples TRBV7-2 to TRBJ2-7; TRBD2 agrees at 8 bases. Germline trimming cut 5 bases from V and 6 bases from J; bases unmatched to any gene: 9. In germline, CDR1 is SGHTA, CDR2 FQGNSA. This CDR3 region has 14 residues. This chain's CDR3 is CASSQAGEGVEQYF. For the CDR3, the DNA is TGTGCCAGCAGCCAAGCGGGAGAGGGGGTCGAGCAGTACTTC. The variable domain in full, completed from reference TRBV7-2 and TRBJ2-7, reads GAGVSQSPSNKVTEKGKDVELRCDPISGHTALYWYRQSLGQGLEFLIYFQGNSAPDKSGLPSDRFSAERTGGSVSTLTIQRTQQEDSAVYLCASSQAGEGVEQYFGPGTRLTVT.

The DNA of the CDR3 is TGTGCCAGAAGCTCCGGACAGGCGGGGCCTTACGAGCAGTACGTC. It codes for CARSSGQAGPYEQYV. The rearrangement joins TRBV5-3 to TRBJ2-7, with D maybe TRBD1 (7 bases). TRBV5-3 has ORF status, its function being uncertain. The length of the CDR3 is 15 residues. V lost 3 bases and J 4 bases, leaving 17 bases between the germline ends.

The genes are TRBV5-4 and TRBJ1-4; 9 nucleotides align to TRBD1. Per germline, CDR1 SGHNT and CDR2 YYREEE (reference sequence). V trimming: 0 bases; J trimming: 8 bases; junction bases outside the gene matches: 11. The CDR3 totals 17 residues. The CDR3, as DNA: TGTGCCAGCAGCTTGGCCAGTGGGGGACAGGGTTTGGAAAAACTGTTTTTT. It encodes CASSLASGGQGLEKLFF. The full variable domain, rest sourced from reference TRBV5-4 and TRBJ1-4, is ETGVTQSPTHLIKTRGQQVTLRCSSQSGHNTVSWYQQALGQGPQFIFQYYREEENGRGNFPPRFSGLQFPNYSSELNVNALELDDSALYLCASSLASGGQGLEKLFFGSGTQLSVL.

This rearrangement joins TRBV21-1 to TRBJ1-4. TRBV21-1 is a documented pseudogene. This CDR3 has 13 amino acids. In nucleotides, the CDR3 is TGTCGCCGGGTTAGGGCAACTAATGAAAAACTGTTTTTT. Its protein product is CRRVRATNEKLFF.

V gene TRBV5-4 combines with J gene TRBJ1-2; D may be TRBD1 (6 bases). The CDR3 runs to 12 residues. Germline V gene lookup returns CDR1 SGHNT and CDR2 YYREEE (reference sequence). V was pared by 6 bases and J by 7 bases, with 13 bases between. CDR3: CASTSPRGGYTF. In DNA form, the CDR3 reads TGTGCCAGCACCTCTCCCAGGGGTGGCTACACCTTC.

This rearrangement joins TRBV25-1 to TRBJ1-2; 7 bases match TRBD1. CDR1 and CDR2 (germline): MGHDK, SYGVNS. This CDR3 comprises 13 residues. V lost 4 bases and J lost 4; bases outside the gene matches: 3. This chain's CDR3 is CASSGTGPYGYTF. CDR3 bases: TGTGCCAGCAGTGGGACAGGCCCCTATGGCTACACCTTC.

This clone was seen once. V and J are TRBV2 and TRBJ2-4; D unclear. The V end was cut by 7 bases, the J end by 0 bases, with 13 bases between. This CDR3 has 15 residues. CDR1 is SNHLY and CDR2 is FYNNEI in the germline V gene. CDR3 nucleotides: TGTGCCAGCAAAAGTCCAGATCTAGCCAAAAACATTCAGTACTTC. As protein: CASKSPDLAKNIQYF.

This clone was recorded once. This chain uses TRBV27 with TRBJ2-5; 8 positions match TRBD2. Germline loops: CDR1 MNHEY, CDR2 SMNVEV (reference sequence). CDR3 length: 14 residues. V lost 6 bases to trimming and J lost 5 bases; unmatched junction nucleotides: 8. This CDR3 is CASSQRGLRETQYF. The DNA of the CDR3 is TGTGCCAGCAGCCAGCGGGGGCTCAGGGAGACCCAGTACTTC.

This clone showed up just a few times. This sequence joins TRBV19 and TRBJ1-1; D is perhaps TRBD1 (5 bases). V lost 7 bases and J 4 bases, leaving 13 bases between the germline ends. CDR1 and CDR2 from the germline V gene are LNHDA and SQIVND (reference sequence). This CDR3 has 13 amino acids. CDR3 coding DNA: TGTGCCAGTACCTTTCTGGGGACCACTGAAGCTTTCTTT. It translates to CASTFLGTTEAFF.